The text below deals with one T cell receptor beta chain. The length of the CDR3 is 18 residues. The germline CDR1 and CDR2 sequences are SGDLS and YYNGEE. The V end lost 0 bases, the J end lost 6 bases, and 21 bases lay between the germline ends. This sample is part of a study of cytomegalovirus exposure and HLA in healthy donors. Amplification used 60 Vbeta primers and 13 Jbeta primers. The data were produced by immunoSEQ multiplex PCR, yet TCRdb's version contains in-frame clones alone and is incomplete. This listing includes 100,000 to 150,000 clones. Input material: PBMCs. This clonotype was obtained from a man younger than 35 in good health and CMV-seronegative. The rearrangement uses TRBV9 and TRBJ2-2; D might be TRBD2 (6 bases). The CDR3 region has the DNA TGTGCCAGCAGCGTAGCTGGAACGGGAGTTGGGGTAGCCGGGGAGCTGTTTTTT. Protein: CASSVAGTGVGVAGELFF.